The source of this T cell receptor (beta chain) is a study of healthy donors' naive CD4 and CD8 T cells. Looking at the study overall: Three donor age groups were sampled: 20-25, 40-50 and 60-70 years; half female. Study-wide results and limits: Bias from naive T cell homeostatic proliferation was not addressed.

The V and J ends lost 6 bases and 3 bases, in that order; junction bases with no gene match: 9. The V gene's germline CDR1 is DFQATT and CDR2 SNEGSKA (reference sequence). The CDR3 runs to 14 residues. Each TCR library used around 540 ng of total RNA and a linear amplification protocol. TCRdb analysed the reads with MiXCR anew, one entry per CDR3 protein. The table lists 200,000 or so distinct CDR3 sequences, over 60% of them singletons. Details on this clonotype: Its target is not known.

The V gene is TRBV20-1, the J gene TRBJ2-7, with 9 bases identical to TRBD2. Sequencing used naive CD4+ and CD8+ T cells sorted from blood, pooled from several donors. The source is a pool of human donors in good health; the sample pools cells from several healthy donors. The CDR3: CSARLAGDIYEQYF. CDR3 in DNA: TGCAGTGCCAGATTAGCGGGAGATATCTACGAGCAGTACTTC.